Following are 18 T cell receptor beta chains from one sample sequenced in a study of cytomegalovirus exposure and HLA in healthy donors. PCR primers comprised 60 Vbeta and 13 Jbeta primers. The protocol was immunoSEQ multiplex PCR, while the TCRdb copy is restricted to in-frame clones and leaves out a portion. The top ten hold 1.5% to 2% of the sample, which has around 180,000 clones, roughly three quarters seen once. Material: PBMCs. The receptors originated from a woman in her forties or fifties in good health and CMV-seronegative.

V is TRBV4-3 and J is TRBJ1-5; 10 positions agree with TRBD1. The CDR3 runs to 19 residues. Germline values: CDR1 LGHNA, CDR2 YSLEER. V trimming: 0 bases; J trimming: 4 bases; junction bases outside the gene matches: 12. DNA for the CDR3: TGCGCCAGCAGCCAAGATTGGGGGACGGGACAGGGGAAGAATCAGCCCCAGCATTTT. It specifies CASSQDWGTGQGKNQPQHF.

J is TRBJ2-7 and V is TRBV7-8, with 11 bases matching TRBD2. This CDR3 is built from 15 residues. J was trimmed by 4 bases and V by 2 bases; bases with no gene match: 4. Per germline, CDR1 SGHVS and CDR2 FQNEAQ. The CDR3 is CASSLQLAGVYEQYF. The CDR3 nucleotides read TGTGCCAGCAGCTTACAACTAGCGGGGGTTTACGAGCAGTACTTC.

This clone has only a few counts. The rearrangement joins TRBV6-5 to TRBJ1-1, with a weak D call TRBD1 (5 bases). Germline CDR1 MNHEY, CDR2 SVGAGI. The CDR3 length is 13 residues. The V gene lost 1 base and the J gene lost 11 bases, with 14 bases spanning the gap. The DNA for the CDR3 is TGTGCCAGCAGTTACTTCAACCAGGGTACGGCTTTCTTT. This encodes CASSYFNQGTAFF.

The rearrangement links TRBV5-1 to TRBJ1-1, with 9 positions matching TRBD1. Germline loops: CDR1 SGHRS, CDR2 YFSETQ. J lost 0 bases, V lost 4 bases, and 7 bases had no gene match. The CDR3 covers 16 residues. The CDR3: CASSAGTGRLNTEAFF. DNA of the CDR3: TGCGCCAGCAGCGCAGGGACAGGGAGATTGAACACTGAAGCTTTCTTT.

The J gene is TRBJ1-1, the V gene TRBV18, with 8 bases that match TRBD1. Germline V lookup: CDR1 KGHSH, CDR2 LQKENI. This CDR3 has 14 amino acids. V lost 3 bases, J lost 2 bases, and 2 bases stayed unmatched. For the CDR3, the DNA is TGTGCCAGCTCACCCACAGGGGGAAACACTGAAGCTTTCTTT. It yields the protein CASSPTGGNTEAFF.

This clone was seen only a few times. This chain joins TRBV2 and TRBJ2-7; D gene ambiguous. V lost 7 bases and J 5 bases, leaving 15 bases between the germline ends. The CDR3 length is 13 residues. Looked up from germline, CDR1 is SNHLY and CDR2 is FYNNEI. In DNA form, the CDR3 reads TGTGCCAGCACTGGCGGCGGCTTGGACGAGCAGTACTTC. This gives the protein CASTGGGLDEQYF.

The rearrangement uses TRBV4-2 and TRBJ1-5, with 8 bases lining up with TRBD1. The length of the CDR3 is 17 residues. Germline CDR1 and CDR2: LGHNA and YNFKEQ. V was pared by 1 base and J by 2 bases, with 7 bases of the junction left unmatched. In nucleotides, the CDR3 is TGTGCCAGCAGCCAAGTTTCGGGACAGGCCCGCAATCAGCCCCAGCATTTT. Protein product: CASSQVSGQARNQPQHF.

The V and J genes are TRBV9 and TRBJ2-1; 11 nucleotides line up with TRBD2. The CDR3 spans 17 residues. Germline V lookup: CDR1 SGDLS, CDR2 YYNGEE. The ends lost 4 bases at V and 3 bases at J; junction bases unmatched: 9. This CDR3 is CASSQTVGTSGYNEQFF. CDR3 coding DNA: TGTGCCAGCAGCCAGACGGTAGGGACTAGCGGCTACAATGAGCAGTTCTTC.

In the case of this clone: An end of the junction does not agree with germline; a read error may underlie this. The V gene is TRBV5-5, the J gene TRBJ2-4, with 12 bases identical to TRBD2. This CDR3 has 14 amino acids. The germline V gene has CDR1 SGHKS and CDR2 YYEKEE (reference sequence). This CDR3 is CASSSLAGGRLLEF. DNA for the CDR3: TGTGCCAGCAGCTCACTAGCGGGAGGCCGTCTTTTAGAGTTC.

This chain links TRBV5-1 with TRBJ2-3, with 11 bases that match TRBD2. V trimming: 4 bases; J trimming: 6 bases; junction bases outside the gene matches: 10. The CDR3 is made up of 16 amino acids. Germline V gene lookup returns CDR1 SGHRS and CDR2 YFSETQ. DNA for the CDR3: TGCGCCAGCAGCCCGTTTACTAGCGGGGGAGGGGATACGCAGTATTTT. Amino acids: CASSPFTSGGGDTQYF.

The rearrangement joins TRBV5-1 to TRBJ2-7; possibly TRBD1 for D (5 bases). Germline V gene data show CDR1 as SGHRS and CDR2 as YFSETQ. The ends were cut back, 0 bases at V and 0 bases at J, with 10 bases in the middle. The CDR3 is made up of 15 amino acids. The CDR3 DNA is TGCGCCAGCAGCTTGGGCAGGGCGAGCTCCTACGAGCAGTACTTC. Its translation: CASSLGRASSYEQYF. Filled out from reference TRBV5-1 and TRBJ2-7, the complete variable domain reads KAGVTQTPRYLIKTRGQQVTLSCSPISGHRSVSWYQQTPGQGLQFLFEYFSETQRNKGNFPGRFSGRQFSNSRSEMNVSTLELGDSALYLCASSLGRASSYEQYFGPGTRLTVT.

This clone was found many times. The chain links TRBV4-1 to TRBJ2-5; no firm D call. With 5 bases removed from V and 2 bases from J, the gap between germline ends came to 9 bases. The length of the CDR3 is 13 residues. Germline-derived CDR1 and CDR2 are MGHRA and YSYEKL. CDR3 coding DNA: TGCGCCAGCAGCTCCCCCGGGCAAGAGACCCAGTACTTC. Its protein is CASSSPGQETQYF.

This chain links TRBV7-9 with TRBJ2-7, with unresolved D. CDR1 and CDR2 from the germline V gene are SEHNR and FQNEAQ (reference sequence). V was pared by 6 bases and J by 11 bases, with 17 bases between. The CDR3 extends over 12 amino acids. CDR3 in DNA: TGTGCCAGCAGACCTCTCGAACCTGCGGAGTACTTC. It is translated as CASRPLEPAEYF.

Only one count was recorded for this clone. Other DNA sequences of this sample code for an identical CDR3. The V call is TRBV9, the J call TRBJ1-2, with D hard to call. The V and J ends lost 0 bases and 4 bases respectively, with 10 bases between them. CDR3 size: 14 residues. CDR1 is SGDLS, CDR2 YYNGEE, per germline. The CDR3 loop is CASSVASSGYGYTF. In DNA form, the CDR3 reads TGTGCCAGCAGCGTAGCATCTAGTGGCTATGGCTACACCTTC.

The rearrangement joins TRBV18 to TRBJ1-1; tentatively, D is TRBD1 (6 bases). CDR3 length equals 15 residues. The V gene's germline CDR1 is KGHSH and CDR2 LQKENI. Trimming pared 1 base from V and 5 bases from J, leaving 14 bases between. The CDR3 here is CASSPLGRGDTEAFF. The DNA for the CDR3 is TGTGCCAGCTCACCACTAGGCAGGGGAGATACTGAAGCTTTCTTT.

In its sample, this clone was seen a few times. Written as DNA, the CDR3 is TGTGCCAGCAATGGAGGAACAGGGGGGCAGCCCCAGCATTTT. Translating it yields CASNGGTGGQPQHF. This chain joins TRBV6-1 and TRBJ1-5, with TRBD1 identical over 8 bases. There are 14 residues in the CDR3. Germline loops: CDR1 MNHNS, CDR2 SASEGT. V was clipped by 7 bases and J by 7 bases; unmatched bases: 9.

This clone was observed a few times. The CDR3 protein is CASSQQGSYNSPLHF. For the CDR3, the DNA is TGTGCCAGCAGCCAACAGGGTTCATATAATTCACCCCTCCACTTT. The V call is TRBV14, the J call TRBJ1-6, with D perhaps matching TRBD1 (5 bases). The CDR3 consists of 15 residues. Germline lookup yields CDR1 SGHDN and CDR2 FVKESK. V lost 2 bases and J lost 4, with 9 bases in between.

The rearrangement uses TRBV5-1 and TRBJ1-1; 7 bases fit TRBD1. This CDR3 comprises 14 residues. Trimming cost V 2 bases and J 0 bases; bases outside gene matches: 1. The germline gives CDR1 SGHRS, CDR2 YFSETQ. CDR3 residues: CASSFGTVNTEAFF. Written as DNA, the CDR3 is TGCGCCAGCAGCTTTGGGACAGTGAACACTGAAGCTTTCTTT.